This entry is about one T cell receptor (beta chain). Its antigen remains unknown. The data derive from a study of shared clonotypes between healthy human individuals. Findings and caveats of the study: Of the naive CD4 clonotypes, roughly 5% were shared across several donors.

Naive CD45RA+ and memory CD45RA-negative subsets were split from CD4+ cells. Trimming pared 1 base from V and 2 bases from J, leaving 10 bases between. This CDR3 has 14 residues. CDR1 and CDR2 from the germline V gene are SGHRS and YFSETQ. Only in-frame clones appear in the TCRdb table, and some are missing; sequencing was by immunoSEQ multiplex PCR. This table holds roughly 640,000 clones, roughly 70% found once. This clonotype originated in a woman aged 30 to 39 in good health. V usage is TRBV5-1 and J usage is TRBJ2-7; TRBD2 might be the D (6 bases). Sequencing was done on a sample of memory CD4+ T cells sorted from blood. The subset: CD45RA-negative fraction. CDR3: CASSLHSGTYEQYF. The CDR3 DNA sequence: TGCGCCAGCAGCTTGCATAGCGGAACCTACGAGCAGTACTTC.